Listed below are T cell receptor beta chains from one sample, sequenced in a study of PD-L1 blockade in urothelial cancer. TCRdb's table, derived via immunoSEQ multiplex PCR, lists solely in-frame clones and lacks some. The table records about 84,000 clones, 82% of them present only once. The sequences come from PBMCs, collected around atezolizumab (anti-PD-L1) treatment. The receptors were gathered from an older man with urothelial cancer. Each CDR3 is given with its conserved first and last residue. The D gene is left open where the match is weak. Part of the rows lack a size; the others show once, few, many or a class for expanded clones.

j_call clone_size v_call d_call cdr3_nt cdr3_aa
TRBJ1-1 few TRBV23-1 . TGCGCCAGCAGTCTCCAGGGTCTCGGTACTGAAGCTTTCTTT CASSLQGLGTEAFF
TRBJ1-2 few TRBV10-3 TRBD1 TGTGCCATCAACCCGGGACAGGACCCGGGTGGCTACACCTTC CAINPGQDPGGYTF
TRBJ2-5 . TRBV11-2 TRBD1 TGTGCCAGCAGCCCCGGGACAGGGGGCGCGGAGACCCAGTACTTC CASSPGTGGAETQYF
TRBJ2-1 . TRBV7-9 . TGTGCCAGCAGCTTAGGACAAACCGATAATGAGCAGTTCTTC CASSLGQTDNEQFF
TRBJ2-7 . TRBV5-1 TRBD2 TGCGCCAGCAGCTTGTCTCTAGCGGGGGGGGATTTGCAGTACTTC CASSLSLAGGDLQYF
TRBJ2-7 . TRBV14 TRBD2 TGTGCCAGCAGCCGCGGACTAGCGGAGGAGTACGAGCAGTACTTC CASSRGLAEEYEQYF
TRBJ2-3 medium-sized TRBV11-3 TRBD1 TGTGCCAGCAGCTTCCCCCGGGACAGGGTATCAGATACGCAGTATTTT CASSFPRDRVSDTQYF
TRBJ1-3 . TRBV6-5 TRBD1 TGTGCCAGCAGTCTTACGACAGGGCCCGGAAACACCATATATTTT CASSLTTGPGNTIYF
TRBJ2-7 . TRBV7-9 . TGTGCCAGCAGCAGGAGCTCCTACGAGCAGTACTTC CASSRSSYEQYF
TRBJ2-1 . TRBV9 TRBD2 TGTGCCAGCAGCGTAGGCGGGAGGGCCGCCATCGATGAGCAGTTCTTC CASSVGGRAAIDEQFF
TRBJ1-4 . TRBV19 . TGTGCCAGTAGTATAGGCAGGGAAGGTGAAAAACTGTTTTTT CASSIGREGEKLFF
TRBJ2-2 once TRBV29-1 . TGCAGCGTTGAAATCAGGGAGGAGCTGTTTTTT CSVEIREELFF
TRBJ2-5 . TRBV19 TRBD1 TGTGCCACCCAAGGACAGGGGAGGCAAGAGACCCAGTACTTC CATQGQGRQETQYF
TRBJ2-7 . TRBV7-2 . TGTGCCAGCAGCATTACCTACGAGCAGTACTTC CASSITYEQYF
TRBJ2-1 . TRBV25-1 . TGTGCCAGCAGTGAATATATAGGAGCGGGTTACAATGAGCAGTTCTTC CASSEYIGAGYNEQFF